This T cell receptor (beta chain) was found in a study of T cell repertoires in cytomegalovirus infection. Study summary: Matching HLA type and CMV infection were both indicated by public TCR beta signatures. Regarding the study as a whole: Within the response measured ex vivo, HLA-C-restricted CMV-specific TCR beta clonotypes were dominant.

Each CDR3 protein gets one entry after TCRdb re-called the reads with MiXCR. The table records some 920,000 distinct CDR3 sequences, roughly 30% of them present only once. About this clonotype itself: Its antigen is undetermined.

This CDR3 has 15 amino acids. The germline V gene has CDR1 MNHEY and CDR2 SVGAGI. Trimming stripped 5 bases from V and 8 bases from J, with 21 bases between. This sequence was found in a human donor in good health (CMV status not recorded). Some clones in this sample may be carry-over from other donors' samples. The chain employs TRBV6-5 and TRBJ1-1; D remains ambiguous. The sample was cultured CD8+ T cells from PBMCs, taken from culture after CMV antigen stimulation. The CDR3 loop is CASSAFEGDFQEAFF. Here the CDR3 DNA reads TGTGCCAGCAGTGCCTTCGAGGGAGATTTCCAGGAAGCTTTCTTT.